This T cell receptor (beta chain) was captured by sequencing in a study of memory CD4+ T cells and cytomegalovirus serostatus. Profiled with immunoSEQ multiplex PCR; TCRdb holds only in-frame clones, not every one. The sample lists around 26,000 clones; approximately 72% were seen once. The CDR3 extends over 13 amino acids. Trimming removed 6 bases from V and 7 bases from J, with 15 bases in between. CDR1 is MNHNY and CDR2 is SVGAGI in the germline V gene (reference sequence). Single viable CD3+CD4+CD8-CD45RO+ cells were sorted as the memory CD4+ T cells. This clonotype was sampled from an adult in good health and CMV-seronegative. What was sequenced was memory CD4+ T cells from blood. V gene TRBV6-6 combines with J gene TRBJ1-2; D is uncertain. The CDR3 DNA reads TGTGCCAGCAGACCTTATGGAGTGGGTGGCTACACCTTC. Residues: CASRPYGVGGYTF.